A selection of T cell receptor beta chains follows, all from one sample in a study of shared T cell receptors in the human thymus. Some clones are missing from TCRdb's copy, which holds only in-frame ones; the method was immunoSEQ multiplex PCR. The sample includes about 660,000 clones, around 87% of them seen just once. These data were likewise used in another study, on human thymus T cells.

The sequencing sample was made of thymocytes. The origin of the receptors is a boy in the first two years of life with a congenital heart defect. CDR3s include the opening cysteine and the closing phenylalanine or tryptophan. The order of the fields is V gene, D gene, J gene, CDR3 protein, CDR3 DNA. A D gene is named only where the DNA matches it firmly.

v_call: TRBV4-2; d_call: TRBD2; j_call: TRBJ2-5; cdr3_aa: CASSPELAGIREETQYF; cdr3_nt: TGTGCCAGCAGCCCGGAACTAGCGGGGATACGTGAGGAGACCCAGTACTTC
v_call: TRBV4-2; d_call: NA; j_call: TRBJ2-3; cdr3_aa: CASSQDQGGTQYF; cdr3_nt: TGTGCCAGCAGCCAAGATCAGGGTGGTACGCAGTATTTT
v_call: TRBV5-1; d_call: TRBD2; j_call: TRBJ2-1; cdr3_aa: CASSLVAGVFEQFF; cdr3_nt: TGCGCCAGCAGCTTGGTAGCGGGAGTGTTTGAGCAGTTCTTC
v_call: TRBV14; d_call: TRBD1; j_call: TRBJ2-7; cdr3_aa: CASSQDASGTGDLWEQYF; cdr3_nt: TGTGCCAGCAGCCAAGACGCTTCCGGGACAGGGGATTTGTGGGAGCAGTACTTC
v_call: TRBV4-3; d_call: NA; j_call: TRBJ2-7; cdr3_aa: CASSPSGVALDTYEQYF; cdr3_nt: TGCGCCAGCAGCCCCTCAGGTGTTGCGCTTGACACCTACGAGCAGTACTTC
v_call: TRBV10-1; d_call: NA; j_call: TRBJ1-5; cdr3_aa: CASSDPGEIRSDSNQPQHF; cdr3_nt: TGCGCCAGCAGTGACCCTGGGGAGATTAGGTCTGATAGCAATCAGCCCCAGCATTTT
v_call: TRBV10-2; d_call: TRBD2; j_call: TRBJ2-5; cdr3_aa: CASSESRNAGGWETQYF; cdr3_nt: TGCGCCAGCAGTGAGTCGCGGAACGCGGGAGGTTGGGAGACCCAGTACTTC
v_call: TRBV7-9; d_call: NA; j_call: TRBJ1-1; cdr3_aa: CASSLDRNTEAFF; cdr3_nt: TGTGCCAGCAGCTTAGACAGAAACACTGAAGCTTTCTTT
v_call: TRBV12-5; d_call: NA; j_call: TRBJ2-2; cdr3_aa: CASGLYPRTGELFF; cdr3_nt: TGTGCTAGTGGTTTGTATCCTCGGACCGGGGAGCTGTTTTTT
v_call: TRBV5-4; d_call: NA; j_call: TRBJ1-1; cdr3_aa: CASTLAGAEGKIAFF; cdr3_nt: TGTGCCAGCACCCTAGCGGGGGCGGAGGGAAAGATCGCTTTCTTT